The sequence of this T cell receptor (beta chain) was determined in a study of glioma-infiltrating T cells after dendritic cell vaccination (dated by TCRdb to about 2016). Regarding the complete study: The cohort comprised 15 glioblastoma patients from Phase I and II dendritic cell vaccination trials, 9 newly diagnosed and 6 with recurrent disease. Patients received autologous tumor lysate-pulsed dendritic cell vaccination between 2003 and 2012. To make the vaccine, monocyte-derived dendritic cells were cultured for seven days with IL-4 and GM-CSF and then pulsed overnight with autologous tumor lysate. Each patient got three intradermal injections of the dendritic cell vaccine, spaced at biweekly intervals, in the arm below the axilla. In glioblastoma patients vaccinated with dendritic cells, deep sequencing of TCR beta CDR3 regions served to measure tumor-infiltrating lymphocyte content and to compare repertoires between tumor and blood. Survival after dendritic cell vaccination was correlated with TCR sequencing metrics, such as TIL content and the overlap between tumor and blood repertoires. Findings and caveats that apply to the study as a whole: The three-group TCR overlap response model was characterized as speculative, and prospective validation of the model was stated to be required. After dendritic cell vaccination, a higher estimated pretreatment TIL content predicted longer time to progression and overall survival. The cohort was small and heterogeneous, and full blood and tumor sets were available for few patients, with initial-recurrent tumor pairs available for even fewer patients. TCR clonality showed no direct relationship with survival, which suggests that a diverse polyclonal response may matter.

In regard to this clone: What antigen it recognizes has not been identified. No much larger clone is present one base from it, and per-base qualities are unavailable.

CDR1 and CDR2 are drawn from the germline V gene: SNHLY, FYNNEI. Spanning cysteine to phenylalanine, the CDR3 consists of 11 amino acids. The only DNA kept is the CDR3, 33 bases in frame from the first base. V is pared back by 6 bases and J by 3 bases, with 5 bases lying between the germline termini. The immunoSEQ assay amplified TCRB CDR3 regions from 1.5 to 2.5 micrograms of genomic DNA, or from all available DNA when less than that amount was available. The multiplex PCR relied on 60 forward primers for TCR V beta segments and 13 reverse primers for J beta segments. To estimate reads per starting template, synthetic control templates were spiked into each sample at limiting dilution. The Illumina HiSeq System generated 87 bp sequencing reads. Per the source publication's procedure: PCR and sequencing errors were removed by a nearest neighbor algorithm that merged closely related sequences. TCR overlap was defined as the percentage of unique tumor TCR beta sequences that were also present in the same patient's peripheral blood. The source is immuneACCESS, and TCRdb retained only in-frame sequences with V and J called. Part of the clones is not carried over; for the studies checked, unresolved V genes explain less than half of this, and the remainder is unexplained. The V and J calls and clone size were taken over from that table, and D and trimming were inferred from the DNA. Within this sample are more than 20,000 clones, with roughly 91% of them counted one time only. Of the sample, 2.5% to 3% is held by the ten largest clones.

The time point tag for this specimen amounts to: after dendritic cell vaccination, including at tumor progression/relapse. To be selected, patients needed enough residual fresh-frozen tumor tissue and more than two years of available survival data. None of the glioblastoma patients carried an isocitrate dehydrogenase mutation, although molecular status otherwise varied. PBMC collection took place before vaccination, two weeks after the third vaccination, and at tumor progression if progression occurred. Genomic DNA was extracted with the Qiagen DNeasy Blood extraction Kit. The source is a human donor with glioblastoma. The starting material was blood, obtained after dendritic cell vaccination. The chain joins TRBV2 to TRBJ2-5; the D gene is not confidently resolved. The encoded CDR3 is CASRNKETQYF. The sequence in DNA is TGTGCCAGCAGGAACAAAGAGACCCAGTACTTC.